Below, 29 T cell receptor beta chains from the same sample are listed, as sequenced in a study of T-cell memory formation after mild COVID-19. TCRdb fed the 5' RACE reads into MiXCR, producing one record per CDR3 protein. The table records tens of thousands of distinct CDR3 sequences, 10% to 15% of them present only once. The specimen sequenced was PBMCs or a T cell subset sorted from them (not recorded which). Receptors originate from an adult woman who had mild COVID-19 (a few samples of this study predate the infection). Cell type and time point are not known.

This clonotype was seen more than once but under ten times. The chain combines TRBV2 with TRBJ1-5; TRBD1 aligns across 9 bases. The CDR3 covers 15 residues. V lost 4 bases and J lost 3; bases outside the gene matches: 4. Germline loops: CDR1 SNHLY, CDR2 FYNNEI. CDR3 DNA sequence: TGTGCCAGCAGTGCACAGGGGGCCCTCAATCAGCCCCAGCATTTT. Translating gives CASSAQGALNQPQHF.

The gene calls are TRBV5-5 and TRBJ2-3, with 8 bases aligning to TRBD2. The germline gives CDR1 SGHKS, CDR2 YYEKEE (reference sequence). The CDR3 is made up of 18 amino acids. The ends lost 5 bases at V and 0 bases at J; junction bases unmatched: 14. In DNA, the CDR3 is TGTGCCAGCAGTCAGACTAGCGCGGAGGGGTCTAGCACAGATACGCAGTATTTT. The encoded protein is CASSQTSAEGSSTDTQYF.

The chain couples TRBV5-1 to TRBJ2-3, with a possible D match to TRBD1 (5 bases). CDR3 size: 13 residues. V lost 9 bases and J 1 base, leaving 12 bases between the germline ends. CDR1 and CDR2 from the germline V gene are SGHRS and YFSETQ. The CDR3 sequence: CATRDGRTDTQYF. The CDR3 DNA reads as TGCGCCACCAGGGATGGACGCACAGATACGCAGTATTTT.

The chain uses TRBV7-9 and TRBJ2-3; unclear D gene. The germline gives CDR1 SEHNR, CDR2 FQNEAQ (reference sequence). This CDR3 spans 15 amino acids. Trimming shortened V by 5 bases and J by 7 bases, and 19 bases separated the two germline ends. The CDR3 loop is CASSPASRWIYTQYF. The CDR3 region has the DNA TGTGCCAGCAGCCCCGCCTCCCGGTGGATCTATACGCAGTATTTT. Variable domain in full (rest from reference TRBV7-9 and TRBJ2-3): DTGVSQNPRHKITKRGQNVTFRCDPISEHNRLYWYRQTLGQGPEFLTYFQNEAQLEKSRLLSDRFSAERPKGSFSTLEIQRTEQGDSAMYLCASSPASRWIYTQYFGPGTRLTVL.

The CDR3 DNA reads TGTGCCAGCAGTTTATCGTCACGTTCTGGGGCCAACGTCCTGACTTTC. This sequence encodes CASSLSSRSGANVLTF. The chain recombines TRBV12-3 or TRBV12-4 with TRBJ2-6, with unresolved D. V gave up 2 bases and J gave up 1 base, with 9 bases separating them. This CDR3 is 16 amino acids long.

This rearrangement joins TRBV12-3 or TRBV12-4 to TRBJ1-2; TRBD1 aligns across 7 bases. The CDR3 is 14 amino acids. Trimming took 6 bases from V and 5 from J; bases not matched to a gene: 9. CDR3 sequence (DNA): TGTGCCAGCAGAAAGCCGGGACAGATTTATGGCTACACCTTC. It encodes CASRKPGQIYGYTF.

The sample holds a few counts of this clonotype. The chain carries TRBV30 and TRBJ2-1, with D possibly TRBD1 on 6 matching bases. The ends were cut back, 0 bases at V and 6 bases at J, with 12 bases in the middle. CDR1 and CDR2 (germline): GTSNPN, SVGIG (reference sequence). The CDR3 is 14 amino acids. The CDR3 loop reads CAWSVGRGSNEQFF. The CDR3 coding sequence is TGTGCCTGGAGTGTTGGAAGGGGGTCCAATGAGCAGTTCTTC.

This clonotype was picked up a small number of times. The genes are TRBV15 and TRBJ1-6; TRBD1 agrees at 9 bases. The CDR3 sequence is 16 residues long. The V segment lost 4 bases and the J segment 8 bases; nucleotides outside the gene matches: 9. CDR1 and CDR2 (germline): LNHNV, YYDKDF (reference sequence). CDR3 DNA: TGTGCCACCAGCATAAGGGGACAGGGTCATGATTCACCCCTCCACTTT. Its translation: CATSIRGQGHDSPLHF.

This clonotype was detected a few times. The chain is built from TRBV4-2 and TRBJ2-2; no definite D call. Trimming left V 1 base short and J 1 base short, with 4 bases between. CDR1 is LGHNA, CDR2 YNFKEQ, per germline. The CDR3 totals 14 residues. The DNA for the CDR3 is TGTGCCAGCAGCCAAGGCCAGAACACCGGGGAGCTGTTTTTT. It encodes CASSQGQNTGELFF.

This clonotype was found many times. The chain combines TRBV20-1 with TRBJ2-7; D perhaps matches TRBD2 (6 bases). CDR3 size: 12 residues. The germline gives CDR1 DFQATT, CDR2 SNEGSKA (reference sequence). Trimming took 5 bases from V and 2 from J, leaving 10 bases between them. DNA of the CDR3: TGCAGTGCTCGGGGGATCGCCTACGAGCAGTACTTC. Amino acids: CSARGIAYEQYF.

V and J are TRBV5-1 and TRBJ2-7, with 7 bases lining up with TRBD1. The CDR3 extends over 14 amino acids. CDR1 is SGHRS, CDR2 YFSETQ, per germline. With 3 bases clipped from V and 6 bases from J, the junction kept 9 bases outside the gene matches. The CDR3 DNA is TGCGCCAGCAGCTCGGACAGGACTCGACTCGAGCAGTACTTC. Residues: CASSSDRTRLEQYF.

This clonotype showed up many times. V gene TRBV15 combines with J gene TRBJ2-2; D possibly matches TRBD1 or TRBD2 (5 bases each). There are 16 residues in the CDR3. Germline V gives CDR1 LNHNV, CDR2 YYDKDF (reference sequence). Deletions cut 3 bases from V and 3 bases from J, with 14 bases between. The CDR3 nucleotides are TGTGCCACCAGCAGCCCGGGGCAGGGAGACACCGGGGAGCTGTTTTTT. Translated: CATSSPGQGDTGELFF.

The chain carries TRBV2 and TRBJ2-7; weak D call: TRBD1 (6 bases). Germline lookup yields CDR1 SNHLY and CDR2 FYNNEI. There are 16 residues in the CDR3. With 3 bases removed from V and 4 bases from J, the gap between germline ends came to 19 bases. The CDR3 sequence is CASSDSVGQTVYEQYF. The CDR3 bases are TGTGCCAGCAGTGATTCAGTCGGACAGACTGTTTACGAGCAGTACTTC.

This chain connects TRBV29-1 to TRBJ1-1; D not certain. CDR1 and CDR2 from the germline V gene are SQVTM and ANQGSEA. With 6 bases removed from V and 1 base from J, the gap between germline ends came to 15 bases. This CDR3 region has 14 residues. The CDR3 DNA reads TGCAGCGTCGCCACATCCGCGGGGAACACTGAAGCTTTCTTT. It translates to CSVATSAGNTEAFF.

The rearrangement joins TRBV15 to TRBJ1-6, with TRBD1 matching 8 bases. V lost 5 bases to trimming and J lost 8 bases; unmatched junction nucleotides: 8. Germline V CDR1 and CDR2: LNHNV, YYDKDF (reference sequence). The CDR3 covers 15 residues. The CDR3 DNA reads TGTGCCACCAGCCCATCGGACAGGGATGATTCACCCCTCCACTTT. This translates into CATSPSDRDDSPLHF.

The rearrangement links TRBV3-1 to TRBJ2-3; no reliable D call. V was trimmed by 2 bases and J by 6 bases, leaving 6 bases between them. The CDR3 is 12 residues long. Germline CDR1 reads LGHDT; CDR2 reads YNNKEL (reference sequence). The CDR3 coding sequence is TGTGCCAGCAGCCAATCCGTCGATACGCAGTATTTT. Protein product: CASSQSVDTQYF.

V is TRBV7-9 and J is TRBJ2-3, with a tentative D call TRBD2 (6 bases). Trimming left V 7 bases short and J 11 bases short, with 16 bases between. The CDR3 sequence is 12 residues long. The germline CDR1 and CDR2 sequences are SEHNR and FQNEAQ (reference sequence). CDR3 amino acids: CASTHREIQQYF. DNA for the CDR3: TGTGCCAGCACCCACCGGGAGATACAGCAGTATTTT.

This chain connects TRBV4-1 to TRBJ1-2, with D perhaps matching TRBD1 (5 bases). This CDR3 comprises 15 residues. Looked up from germline, CDR1 is MGHRA and CDR2 is YSYEKL. The V end was cut by 0 bases, the J end by 6 bases, with 14 bases between. The CDR3, as DNA: TGCGCCAGCAGCCAAGATTTCCAGGGAAGTAATGGCTACACCTTC. This gives the protein CASSQDFQGSNGYTF.

This clonotype was counted only a few times. The genes are TRBV10-3 and TRBJ2-5; D may be TRBD2 (7 bases). Germline V CDR1 and CDR2: ENHRY, SYGVKD. Trimming took 3 bases from V and 4 from J, leaving 9 bases between them. The CDR3 is 13 residues long. The CDR3 reads CAISDGGRETQYF. CDR3 DNA sequence: TGTGCCATCAGTGACGGGGGGCGAGAGACCCAGTACTTC.

The chain uses TRBV7-9 and TRBJ2-5; the D gene could be TRBD1 or TRBD2 (6 bases each). CDR3 size: 14 residues. V dropped 5 bases and J dropped 5 bases, with 15 bases sitting between them. The germline CDR1 and CDR2 sequences are SEHNR and FQNEAQ (reference sequence). The CDR3 here is CASSPGGEPETQYF. As DNA, the CDR3 is TGTGCCAGCAGCCCCGGGGGCGAGCCGGAGACCCAGTACTTC.

This clonotype was counted between two and nine times. The chain links TRBV12-3 or TRBV12-4 to TRBJ2-4; the D gene is possibly TRBD1 (6 bases). The CDR3 is made up of 13 amino acids. The V end lost 1 base, the J end lost 9 bases, and 10 bases lay between the germline ends. This CDR3 reads CASSLGGLGIQYF. In DNA form, the CDR3 reads TGTGCCAGCAGTTTAGGGGGGCTCGGCATTCAGTACTTC.

This clonotype was picked up a small number of times. The V and J genes are TRBV14 and TRBJ2-1, with 10 bases lining up with TRBD2. Looked up from germline, CDR1 is SGHDN and CDR2 is FVKESK. Germline trimming cut 7 bases from V and 8 bases from J; bases unmatched to any gene: 8. This CDR3 is built from 14 residues. The CDR3: CASMASGRGDEQFF. The CDR3 region has the DNA TGTGCCAGCATGGCCAGCGGGAGGGGAGATGAGCAGTTCTTC.

This clonotype was detected only a few times. J is TRBJ2-3 and V is TRBV5-3; D not certain. TRBV5-3 carries the ORF label, with uncertain function. Trimming took 4 bases from V and 5 from J, leaving 11 bases between them. The CDR3 consists of 13 residues. Written as DNA, the CDR3 is TGTGCCAGAAGCCACTATTTGTTAGATACGCAGTATTTT. Amino acid sequence: CARSHYLLDTQYF.

The chain uses TRBV6-2 or TRBV6-3 and TRBJ1-5; TRBD1 agrees at 7 bases. Germline CDR1 and CDR2: MNHEY and SVGEGT. The CDR3 is 15 amino acids. V lost 2 bases, J lost 4 bases, and 5 bases stayed unmatched. As DNA, the CDR3 is TGTGCCAGCAGTTACACCAGGGGGTCAAATCAGCCCCAGCATTTT. Amino acids: CASSYTRGSNQPQHF.

A few counts support this clonotype. The chain is built from TRBV27 and TRBJ1-1; TRBD1 aligns across 9 bases. Germline CDR1 MNHEY, CDR2 SMNVEV (reference sequence). After removal of 5 bases from V and 5 bases from J, the junction contained 9 bases not matched to a gene. The CDR3 has 15 residues. CDR3 amino acids: CASSPLTGGLTEAFF. The DNA for the CDR3 is TGTGCCAGCAGTCCCCTGACAGGGGGGTTAACTGAAGCTTTCTTT.

This chain joins TRBV20-1 and TRBJ2-1; no definite D call. Per the germline V gene, CDR1 is DFQATT and CDR2 is SNEGSKA (reference sequence). This CDR3 is built from 14 residues. Trimming left V 6 bases short and J 2 bases short, with 14 bases between. This chain's CDR3 is CSAPHIGPYNEQFF. In DNA form, the CDR3 reads TGCAGTGCCCCTCATATTGGCCCCTACAATGAGCAGTTCTTC.

The chain uses TRBV12-3 or TRBV12-4 and TRBJ1-5; D is unclear. V was clipped by 7 bases and J by 6 bases, with 16 bases between them. The CDR3 totals 14 residues. The CDR3 protein is CASTSGQAGQPQHF. CDR3 coding DNA: TGTGCCAGCACCTCCGGCCAGGCGGGTCAGCCCCAGCATTTT.

The chain employs TRBV5-6 and TRBJ1-1, with 7 positions matching TRBD1. With V trimmed by 0 bases and J by 7 bases, 6 bases remained unmatched. The germline gives CDR1 SGHDT, CDR2 YYEEEE. There are 14 residues in the CDR3. The CDR3 protein is CASSLVSRDSEAFF. The CDR3 coding sequence is TGTGCCAGCAGCTTGGTATCCCGGGACAGTGAAGCTTTCTTT.

Only a few counts were recorded for this clonotype. The chain joins TRBV6-2 or TRBV6-3 to TRBJ2-1, with a possible D match to TRBD2 (5 bases). V dropped 6 bases and J dropped 8 bases, with 20 bases sitting between them. The CDR3 is 15 amino acids. Germline CDR1 MNHEY, CDR2 SVGEGT. CDR3 DNA: TGTGCCAGCAGCATTAGCGATCCTATGAGAGATGAGCAGTTCTTC. Translated: CASSISDPMRDEQFF.